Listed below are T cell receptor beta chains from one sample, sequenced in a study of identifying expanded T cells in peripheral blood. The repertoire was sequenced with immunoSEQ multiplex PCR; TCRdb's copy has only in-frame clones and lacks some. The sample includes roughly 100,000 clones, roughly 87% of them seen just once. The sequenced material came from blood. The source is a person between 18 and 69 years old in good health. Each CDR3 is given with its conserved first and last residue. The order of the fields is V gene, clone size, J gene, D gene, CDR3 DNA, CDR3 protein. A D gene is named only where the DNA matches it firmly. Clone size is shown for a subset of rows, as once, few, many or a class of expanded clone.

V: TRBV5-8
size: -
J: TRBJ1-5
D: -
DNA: TGTGCCAGCAGCTTGGGGCCAGGGAGCAATCAGCCCCAGCATTTT
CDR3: CASSLGPGSNQPQHF

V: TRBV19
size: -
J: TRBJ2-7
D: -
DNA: TGTGCCAGTAGTATAGGAAAGGGAGAGCAGTACTTC
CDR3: CASSIGKGEQYF

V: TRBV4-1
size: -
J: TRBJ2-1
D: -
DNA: TGCGCCAGCAGCCAACCGGGTGGCAATGAGCAGTTCTTC
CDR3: CASSQPGGNEQFF

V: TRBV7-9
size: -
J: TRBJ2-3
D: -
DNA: TGTGCCAGCAGCCCCGGACAGACCACAGATACGCAGTATTTT
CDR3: CASSPGQTTDTQYF

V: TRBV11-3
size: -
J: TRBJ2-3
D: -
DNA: TGTGCCAGCAGCTTAGGGCTTGGGGTCACAGATACGCAGTATTTT
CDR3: CASSLGLGVTDTQYF

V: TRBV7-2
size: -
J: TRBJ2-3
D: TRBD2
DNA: TGTGCCAGCAGCTTAGAATTCTCGGGGGGTATCACAGATACGCAGTATTTT
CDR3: CASSLEFSGGITDTQYF

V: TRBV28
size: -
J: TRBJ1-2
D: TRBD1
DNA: TGTGCCAGCAGTTTAGGAGGGCAGGGGGCGAGTGGCTACACCTTC
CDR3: CASSLGGQGASGYTF

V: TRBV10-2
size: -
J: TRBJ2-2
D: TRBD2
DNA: TGCGCCAGCAGTGAGAGTCCTAGCGGGGGTGGCGGGGAGCTGTTTTTT
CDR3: CASSESPSGGGGELFF

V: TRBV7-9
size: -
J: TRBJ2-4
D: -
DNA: TGTGCCAGCAGCTTACAGGGACTAGCCAAAAACATTCAGTACTTC
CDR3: CASSLQGLAKNIQYF

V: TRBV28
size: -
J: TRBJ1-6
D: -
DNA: TGTGCCGCTCGCCTCCTCTCCTATAATTCACCCCTCCACTTT
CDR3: CAARLLSYNSPLHF

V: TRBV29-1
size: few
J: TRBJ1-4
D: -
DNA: TGCAACGGCGCGGGGGGGGATGAAAAACTGTTTTTT
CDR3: CNGAGGDEKLFF

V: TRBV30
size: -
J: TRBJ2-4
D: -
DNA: TGTGCCTGGACGAGGGGGACCCGGCGAGACATTCAGTACTTC
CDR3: CAWTRGTRRDIQYF

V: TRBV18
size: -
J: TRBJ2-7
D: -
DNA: TGTGCCAGCTCACCCCAAGGACAGGAGGGCGAGCAGTACTTC
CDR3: CASSPQGQEGEQYF

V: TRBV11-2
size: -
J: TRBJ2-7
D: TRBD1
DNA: TGTGCCAGCAGCCCTGGACAGGTCCGAGCTCACGAGCAGTACTTC
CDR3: CASSPGQVRAHEQYF

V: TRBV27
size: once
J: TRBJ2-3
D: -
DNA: TGTGCCAGCAGTTCGAGGGGGAGCACAGATACGCAGTATTTT
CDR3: CASSSRGSTDTQYF

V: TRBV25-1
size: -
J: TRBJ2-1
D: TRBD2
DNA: TGTGCCAGCAGTGACGTCGCGGGGGGTTCCAATGAGCAGTTCTTC
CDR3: CASSDVAGGSNEQFF

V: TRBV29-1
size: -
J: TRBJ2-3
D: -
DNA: TGCAGCGTTGATATTTGGGAGGCCGGAGATACGCAGTATTTT
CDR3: CSVDIWEAGDTQYF

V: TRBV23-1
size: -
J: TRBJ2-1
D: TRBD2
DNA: TGCGCCAGCGGACTAGCGGGGGGTGAGAATGAGCAGTTCTTC
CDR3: CASGLAGGENEQFF

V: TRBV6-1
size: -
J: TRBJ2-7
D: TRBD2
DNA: TGTGCCAGCAGTGACCCGCGGGGGGGATACGAGCAGTACTTC
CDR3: CASSDPRGGYEQYF

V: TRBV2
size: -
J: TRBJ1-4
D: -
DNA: TGTGCCAGCAGTAGGGTTGAAGATCCGTATGAAAAACTGTTTTTT
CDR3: CASSRVEDPYEKLFF